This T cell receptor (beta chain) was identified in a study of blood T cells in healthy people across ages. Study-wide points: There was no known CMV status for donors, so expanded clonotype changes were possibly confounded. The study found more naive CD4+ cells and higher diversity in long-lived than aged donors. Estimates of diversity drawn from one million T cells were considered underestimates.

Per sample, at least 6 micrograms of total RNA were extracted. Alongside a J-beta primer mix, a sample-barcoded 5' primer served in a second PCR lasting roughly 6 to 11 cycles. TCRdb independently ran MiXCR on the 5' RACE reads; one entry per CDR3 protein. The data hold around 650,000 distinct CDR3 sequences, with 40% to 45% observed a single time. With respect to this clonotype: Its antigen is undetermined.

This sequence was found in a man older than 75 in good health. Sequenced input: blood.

The CDR3 sequence is CASSENWNYLYF. The DNA for the CDR3 is TGTGCCAGCAGTGAGAACTGGAACTATTTGTACTTC. The chain joins TRBV25-1 to TRBJ2-5, with D hard to call. The V gene lost 3 bases and the J gene lost 13 bases, with 15 bases spanning the gap. This CDR3 contains 12 residues. Germline V gives CDR1 MGHDK, CDR2 SYGVNS.